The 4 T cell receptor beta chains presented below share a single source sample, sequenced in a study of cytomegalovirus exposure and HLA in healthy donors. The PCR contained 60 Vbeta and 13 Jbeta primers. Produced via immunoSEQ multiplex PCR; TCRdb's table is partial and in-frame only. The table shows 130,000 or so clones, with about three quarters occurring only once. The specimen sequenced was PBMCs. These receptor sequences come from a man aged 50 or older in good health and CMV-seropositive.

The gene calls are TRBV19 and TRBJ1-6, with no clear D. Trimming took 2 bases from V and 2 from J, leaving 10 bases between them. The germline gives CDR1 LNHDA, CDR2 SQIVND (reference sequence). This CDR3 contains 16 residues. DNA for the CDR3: TGTGCCAGTAGTATAAGCGGGGTAGCCTATAATTCACCCCTCCACTTT. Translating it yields CASSISGVAYNSPLHF.

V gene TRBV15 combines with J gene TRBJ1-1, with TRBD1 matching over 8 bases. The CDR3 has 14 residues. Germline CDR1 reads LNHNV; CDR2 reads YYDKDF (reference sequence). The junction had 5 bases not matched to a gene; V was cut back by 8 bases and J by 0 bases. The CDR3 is CATRTGLMNTEAFF. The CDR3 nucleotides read TGTGCCACCCGGACAGGGCTCATGAACACTGAAGCTTTCTTT. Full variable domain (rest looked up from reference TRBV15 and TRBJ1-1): DAMVIQNPRYQVTQFGKPVTLSCSQTLNHNVMYWYQQKSSQAPKLLFHYYDKDFNNEADTPDNFQSRRPNTSFCFLDIRSPGLGDTAMYLCATRTGLMNTEAFFGQGTRLTVV.

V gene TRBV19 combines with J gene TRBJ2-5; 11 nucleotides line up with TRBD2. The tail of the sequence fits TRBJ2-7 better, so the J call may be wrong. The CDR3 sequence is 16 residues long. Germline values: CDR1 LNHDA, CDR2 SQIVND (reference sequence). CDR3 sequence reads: CASSIGLGLAAGEQYF. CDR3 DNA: TGTGCCAGTAGTATAGGCTTGGGACTAGCGGCGGGCGAGCAGTACTTC.

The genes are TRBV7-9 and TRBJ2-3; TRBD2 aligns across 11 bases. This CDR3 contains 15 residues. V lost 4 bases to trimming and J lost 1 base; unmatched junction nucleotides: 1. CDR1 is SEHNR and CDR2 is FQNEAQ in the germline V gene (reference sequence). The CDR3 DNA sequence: TGTGCCAGCAGCTGGACTAGCGGGCGCACAGATACGCAGTATTTT. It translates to CASSWTSGRTDTQYF. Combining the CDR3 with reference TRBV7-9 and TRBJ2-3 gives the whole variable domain DTGVSQNPRHKITKRGQNVTFRCDPISEHNRLYWYRQTLGQGPEFLTYFQNEAQLEKSRLLSDRFSAERPKGSFSTLEIQRTEQGDSAMYLCASSWTSGRTDTQYFGPGTRLTVL.